These T cell receptor beta chains were read from a single sample in a study of blood T cells in healthy people across ages. TCRdb re-derived calls from the 5' RACE reads in MiXCR, one entry per CDR3 protein. Of 650,000 to 700,000 distinct CDR3 sequences in the sample, more than 45% are singletons; the top ten hold roughly 12%. The material sequenced was blood. These receptors came from a woman aged 80 or older in good health. The CDR3 runs from the conserved cysteine through the conserved F or W. The order of the fields is clone size, V gene, J gene, D gene, CDR3 length, CDR3 DNA, CDR3 protein. A D gene is named only where the DNA matches it firmly. Expanded clones get a size class; other rows say once, few or many, or leave the size out.

>.|TRBV20-1|TRBJ2-5|TRBD2|15
TGCAGTGCGGTTAACTACCGGGAGGGGCCGCGAGAGCAGTACTTC
CSAVNYREGPREQYF
>.|TRBV29-1|TRBJ2-4|.|13
TGCAGCGTTGGAGATAGCGCTGGAAACATTCAGTACTTC
CSVGDSAGNIQYF
>.|TRBV7-2|TRBJ2-5|.|13
TGTGCCAGCAGCTTCCAATACAGAGAGACCCAGTACTTC
CASSFQYRETQYF
>once|TRBV7-2|TRBJ2-5|.|14
TGTGCCAGCAGCTTAGCGGGAGCGTCAAATGAGCAGTACTTC
CASSLAGASNEQYF
>few|TRBV4-2|TRBJ2-7|TRBD1|14
TGTGCCAGCAGGCAAGTCGGGACAGCCTACGAGCAGTACTTC
CASRQVGTAYEQYF
>.|TRBV21-1|TRBJ1-6|.|16
TGTGCCAGCAGCAATTGGGGAGTCTCCTATAATCCACCCCTCCACTTT
CASSNWGVSYNPPLHF
>.|TRBV3-1|TRBJ1-2|.|14
TGTGCCAGCAGCCAAGTAGGGGCCGACTATGGCTACACCTTC
CASSQVGADYGYTF
>.|TRBV9|TRBJ1-1|.|14
TGTGCCAGCAGCCCGCGGACAGCTGAAACTGAAGCTTTCTTT
CASSPRTAETEAFF
>once|TRBV20-1|TRBJ2-7|TRBD2|13
TGCAGTGCAAAAGGGACTAGCGGATACGAGCAGTACTTC
CSAKGTSGYEQYF
>.|TRBV18|TRBJ2-5|.|14
TGTGCCAGCTCACCAAAGGCCGGGCAAGAGACCCAGTACTTC
CASSPKAGQETQYF
>.|TRBV6-1|TRBJ1-1|TRBD1|13
TGTGCCAGCACCCGGACAGGGGTCACTGAAGCTTTCTTT
CASTRTGVTEAFF
>.|TRBV29-1|TRBJ1-2|.|12
TGCAGCTTTGGGCCGCAGGGGTATGGCTACACCTTC
CSFGPQGYGYTF
>.|TRBV10-3|TRBJ2-7|.|15
TGTGCCATCAGTGGAGGTAGCACGAGCTCCTACGAGCAGTACTTC
CAISGGSTSSYEQYF
>once|TRBV3-1|TRBJ1-1|.|15
TGTGCCAGCAGCCAAGGTGCAGGGCCGGGGGCTGAAGCTTTCTTT
CASSQGAGPGAEAFF
>many|TRBV19|TRBJ2-6|.|16
TGTGCCAGTAGTATGGGAGGACGGTCTGGGGCCAACGTCCTGACTTTC
CASSMGGRSGANVLTF
>medium-sized|TRBV6-6|TRBJ2-7|TRBD1|12
TGTGCCAGCAGTCTTACAGGGGACGAGCAGTACTTC
CASSLTGDEQYF
>.|TRBV18|TRBJ2-1|TRBD2|15
TGTGCCAGCTCACCAGGGACTAGCGGGGGATATGAGCAGTTCTTC
CASSPGTSGGYEQFF
>many|TRBV5-1|TRBJ2-1|.|13
TGCGCCAGCAGCTTGCTAGGTCCCAATGAGCAGTTCTTC
CASSLLGPNEQFF
>.|TRBV29-1|TRBJ2-1|TRBD2|18
TGCAGCGTTGAAGATCAGGGACTAGCGGGGGAAACCTACAATGAGCAGTTCTTC
CSVEDQGLAGETYNEQFF
>few|TRBV20-1|TRBJ1-1|TRBD1|14
TGCAGTGCTCCGGACAGGGTAGGAAGGACTGAAGCTTTCTTT
CSAPDRVGRTEAFF
>.|TRBV15|TRBJ1-1|.|15
TGTGCCACCAGCAGAGATTCAGGGGAGTTCACTGAAGCTTTCTTT
CATSRDSGEFTEAFF
>.|TRBV20-1|TRBJ2-2|TRBD2|19
TGCAGTGCCAGACCCTCTACTAGCGGGGGGGTCCGTAACACCGGGGAGCTGTTTTTT
CSARPSTSGGVRNTGELFF
>many|TRBV2|TRBJ2-3|.|15
TGTGCCAGCAGTTCTCGACGAGCGGCCACAGATACGCAGTATTTT
CASSSRRAATDTQYF
>few|TRBV10-3|TRBJ2-3|.|15
TGTGCCATCAGTGAAAGAGGGAGCCTTGGAGATACGCAGTATTTT
CAISERGSLGDTQYF
>once|TRBV4-3|TRBJ2-3|.|15
TGCGCCAGCAGCCCAAAGACTTTGCGCACAGATACGCAGTATTTT
CASSPKTLRTDTQYF
>.|TRBV2|TRBJ2-7|.|14
TGTGCCAGCAGTGATATGGCCTCCTACAATGAGCAGTACTTC
CASSDMASYNEQYF
>.|TRBV12-3/TRBV12-4|TRBJ1-5|.|13
TGTGCCAGCAGTTCGACCAGCTATCAGCCCCAGCATTTT
CASSSTSYQPQHF
>.|TRBV7-9|TRBJ1-6|.|16
TGTGCCAGCAGCTTACATCGTGCAGGGGTTCGGTCACCCCTCCACTTT
CASSLHRAGVRSPLHF
>.|TRBV12-3/TRBV12-4|TRBJ2-5|TRBD1|14
TGTGCCAGCAGTGGAACCGGGACAGCAGAGACCCAGTACTTC
CASSGTGTAETQYF
>.|TRBV4-1|TRBJ2-2|.|17
TGCGCCAGCAGCCAATTTTACACGGGAGCGAACACCGGGGAGCTGTTTTTT
CASSQFYTGANTGELFF
>.|TRBV29-1|TRBJ1-5|.|14
TGCAGCGTTGCTTTGGGGGTTGGCAATCAGCCCCAGCATTTT
CSVALGVGNQPQHF
>many|TRBV2|TRBJ2-5|TRBD2|15
TGTGCCAGCAGTGTCCGACTAGCGGGGGAAGAGACCCAGTACTTC
CASSVRLAGEETQYF
>many|TRBV15|TRBJ2-3|TRBD2|17
TGTGCCACCAGCAGAGATAAGGGACTAGGGGGCACAGATACGCAGTATTTT
CATSRDKGLGGTDTQYF
>many|TRBV6-2/TRBV6-3|TRBJ2-1|.|14
TGTGCCAGCATTCCAGCTGGCTCCTACAATGAGCAGTTCTTC
CASIPAGSYNEQFF
>.|TRBV9|TRBJ2-2|.|14
TGTGCCAGCAGCGTTGAAGGGAGCACCGGGGAGCTGTTTTTT
CASSVEGSTGELFF
>few|TRBV12-3/TRBV12-4|TRBJ2-2|TRBD1|17
TGTGCCAGCAGTTACGACAGGGCACCAACGAACACCGGGGAGCTGTTTTTT
CASSYDRAPTNTGELFF
>.|TRBV10-3|TRBJ2-2|TRBD1|15
TGTGCCATCTCAACCGGGACAGGGACCACCGGGGAGCTGTTTTTT
CAISTGTGTTGELFF
>many|TRBV3-1|TRBJ1-2|.|16
TGTGCCAGCAGCCAAGCAGGGACCGGACGTAACTATGGCTACACCTTC
CASSQAGTGRNYGYTF
>few|TRBV18|TRBJ2-5|.|13
TGTGCCAGCTCAATGGGACGAATAGAGACCCAGTACTTC
CASSMGRIETQYF
>.|TRBV7-9|TRBJ1-5|TRBD1|14
TGTGCCAGCAGCCACGGACAGGGGGTCTGGGCCCAGCATTTT
CASSHGQGVWAQHF
>few|TRBV5-1|TRBJ1-2|TRBD1|14
TGCGCTAGCAGCTTGGGGACAGGGGACGATGGCTACACCTTC
CASSLGTGDDGYTF
>few|TRBV6-1|TRBJ2-3|TRBD1|16
TGTGCCAGCAGTGAAGGACAGGGGCGTAGCACAGATACGCAGTATTTT
CASSEGQGRSTDTQYF
>.|TRBV2|TRBJ2-3|.|15
TGTGCCAGCAGTGATTTTGTGTCGAGTGTAGATACGCAGTATTTT
CASSDFVSSVDTQYF
>.|TRBV7-2|TRBJ2-1|.|14
TGTGCCAGCAGCTCCGGGACTGGCGTTGTTAAGCAGTTCTTC
CASSSGTGVVKQFF
>few|TRBV6-1|TRBJ2-1|TRBD2|17
TGTGCCAGCAGTGAAGCGCTCTTGGCTAGCGGTTACAATGAGCAGTTCTTC
CASSEALLASGYNEQFF